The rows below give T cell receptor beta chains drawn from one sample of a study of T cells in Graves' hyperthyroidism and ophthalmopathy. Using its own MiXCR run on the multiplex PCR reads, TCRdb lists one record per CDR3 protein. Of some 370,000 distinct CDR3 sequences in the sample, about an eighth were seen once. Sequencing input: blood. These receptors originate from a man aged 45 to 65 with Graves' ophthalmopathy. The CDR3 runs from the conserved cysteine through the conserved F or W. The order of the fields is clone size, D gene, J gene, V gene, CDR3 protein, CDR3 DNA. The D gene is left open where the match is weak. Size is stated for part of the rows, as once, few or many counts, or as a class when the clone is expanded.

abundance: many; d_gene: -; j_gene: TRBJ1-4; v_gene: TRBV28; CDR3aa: CASSFWTNEKLFF; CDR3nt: TGTGCCAGCAGTTTCTGGACTAATGAAAAACTGTTTTTT
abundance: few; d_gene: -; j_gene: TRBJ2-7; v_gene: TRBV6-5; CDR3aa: CASSGLEQYF; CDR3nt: TGTGCCAGCAGTGGGCTCGAGCAGTACTTC
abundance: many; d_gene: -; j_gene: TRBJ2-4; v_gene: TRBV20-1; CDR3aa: CSARGVRGKNIQYF; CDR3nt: TGCAGTGCTAGGGGCGTGCGGGGCAAAAACATTCAGTACTTC
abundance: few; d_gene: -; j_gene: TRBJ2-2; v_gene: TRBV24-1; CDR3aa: CATSDSPGGPKGTGELFF; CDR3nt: TGTGCCACCAGTGATTCGCCCGGAGGCCCCAAGGGGACCGGGGAGCTGTTTTTT
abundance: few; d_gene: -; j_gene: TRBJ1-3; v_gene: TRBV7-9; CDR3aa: CASSPGVAAISGNTIYF; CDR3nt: TGTGCCAGCAGCCCAGGGGTGGCAGCAATCTCTGGAAACACCATATATTTT
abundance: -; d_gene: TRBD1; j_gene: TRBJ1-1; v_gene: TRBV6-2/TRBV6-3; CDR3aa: CASARQGNTEAFF; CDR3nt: TGTGCCAGCGCACGACAGGGGAACACTGAAGCTTTCTTT
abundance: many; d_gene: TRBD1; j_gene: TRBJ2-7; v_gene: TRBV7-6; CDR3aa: CASSSGQGTYEQYF; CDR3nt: TGTGCCAGCAGCTCCGGACAGGGAACCTACGAGCAGTACTTC
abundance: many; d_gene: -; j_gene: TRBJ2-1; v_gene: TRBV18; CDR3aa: CASSPPRAGLSYNEQFF; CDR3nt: TGTGCCAGCTCACCTCCTAGGGCGGGACTCTCCTACAATGAGCAGTTCTTC
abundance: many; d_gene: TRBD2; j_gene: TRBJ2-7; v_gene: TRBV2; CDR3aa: CASSEIESGSNEQYF; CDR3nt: TGTGCCAGCAGCGAAATAGAGAGCGGGAGCAACGAGCAGTACTTC
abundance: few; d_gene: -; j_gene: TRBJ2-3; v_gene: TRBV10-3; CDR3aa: CAITPSIAALGDTQYF; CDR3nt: TGTGCCATCACGCCCTCCATAGCGGCCCTGGGAGATACGCAGTATTTT
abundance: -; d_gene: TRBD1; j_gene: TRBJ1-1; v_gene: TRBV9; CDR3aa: CASIGTGGTEAFF; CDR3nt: TGTGCCAGCATCGGAACAGGGGGCACTGAAGCTTTCTTT
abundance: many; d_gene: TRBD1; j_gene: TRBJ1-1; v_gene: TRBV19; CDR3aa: CASRKAGTGGMHDEAFF; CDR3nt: TGTGCCAGTAGAAAAGCCGGGACAGGGGGGATGCATGATGAAGCTTTCTTT
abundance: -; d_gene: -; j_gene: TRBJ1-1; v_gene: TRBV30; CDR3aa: CAWSRGGTEAFF; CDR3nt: TGTGCCTGGAGTAGGGGGGGGACTGAAGCTTTCTTT
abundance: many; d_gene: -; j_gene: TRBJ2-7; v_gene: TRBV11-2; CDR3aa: CASSLVSGLYEQYF; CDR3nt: TGTGCCAGCAGCTTAGTTTCAGGGTTGTACGAGCAGTACTTC
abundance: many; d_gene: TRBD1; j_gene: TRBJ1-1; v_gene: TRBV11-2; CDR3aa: CASSYRGMNTEAFF; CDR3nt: TGTGCCAGCAGCTACAGGGGTATGAACACTGAAGCTTTCTTT
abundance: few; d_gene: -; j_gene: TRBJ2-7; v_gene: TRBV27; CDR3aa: CASSLDGPGGYEQYF; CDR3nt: TGTGCCAGCAGTTTAGATGGGCCGGGTGGCTACGAGCAGTACTTC
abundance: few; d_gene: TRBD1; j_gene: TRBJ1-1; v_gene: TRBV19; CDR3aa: CASTPGQGNTEAFF; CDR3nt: TGTGCCAGTACCCCGGGACAGGGGAACACTGAAGCTTTCTTT
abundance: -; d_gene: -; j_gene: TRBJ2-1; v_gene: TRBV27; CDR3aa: CASGRSYNEQFF; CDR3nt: TGTGCATCCGGTCGCTCCTACAATGAGCAGTTCTTC
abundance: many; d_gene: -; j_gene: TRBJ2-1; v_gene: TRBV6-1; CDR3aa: CASSEALLLRLNEQFF; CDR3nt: TGTGCCAGCAGTGAAGCGCTTCTCCTGCGGCTCAATGAGCAGTTCTTC
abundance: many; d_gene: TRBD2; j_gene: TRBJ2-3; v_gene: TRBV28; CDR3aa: CASRLAEVTDTQYF; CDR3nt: TGTGCCAGCAGACTAGCGGAGGTGACAGATACGCAGTATTTT
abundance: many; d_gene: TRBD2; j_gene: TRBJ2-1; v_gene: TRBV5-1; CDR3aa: CASSLTTSGRAFNEQFF; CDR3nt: TGCGCCAGCAGCTTGACGACTAGCGGGAGGGCGTTCAATGAGCAGTTCTTC
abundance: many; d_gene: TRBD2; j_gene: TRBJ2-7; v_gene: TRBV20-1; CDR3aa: CSASPTSGGAYEQYF; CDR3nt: TGCAGTGCTTCCCCTACTAGCGGGGGTGCCTACGAGCAGTACTTC
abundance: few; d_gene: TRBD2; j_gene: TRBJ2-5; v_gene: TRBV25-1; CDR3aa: CASSDIMVAGFVETQYF; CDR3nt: TGTGCCAGCAGTGACATTATGGTAGCGGGATTCGTTGAGACCCAGTACTTC
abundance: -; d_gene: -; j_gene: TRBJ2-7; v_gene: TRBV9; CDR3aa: CASSSDRYNEQYF; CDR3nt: TGTGCCAGCAGCTCGGACCGTTACAATGAGCAGTACTTC
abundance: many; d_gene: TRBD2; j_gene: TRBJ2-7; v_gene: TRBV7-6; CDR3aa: CASSLPGLAGGYEQYF; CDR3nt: TGTGCCAGCAGCCTACCGGGACTAGCGGGAGGGTACGAGCAGTACTTC
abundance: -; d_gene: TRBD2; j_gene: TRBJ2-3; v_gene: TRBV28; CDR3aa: CASSSNTGTSAFTDTQYF; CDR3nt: TGTGCCAGCAGTTCGAACACGGGGACTAGTGCTTTCACAGATACGCAGTATTTT
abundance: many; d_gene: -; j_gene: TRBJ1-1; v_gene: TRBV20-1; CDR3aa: CSASRQERTEAFF; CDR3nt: TGCAGTGCTAGCCGCCAGGAGCGCACTGAAGCTTTCTTT
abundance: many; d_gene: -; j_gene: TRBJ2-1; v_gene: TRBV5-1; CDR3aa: CASATQGGEQFF; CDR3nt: TGCGCCAGCGCGACACAGGGTGGTGAGCAGTTCTTC
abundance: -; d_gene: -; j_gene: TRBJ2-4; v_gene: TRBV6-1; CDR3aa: CASKGSNIQYF; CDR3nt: TGTGCCAGCAAGGGGTCTAACATTCAGTACTTC
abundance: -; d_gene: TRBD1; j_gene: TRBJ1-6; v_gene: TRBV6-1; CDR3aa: CASRPGQANSPLHF; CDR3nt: TGTGCCAGCAGACCGGGACAGGCAAATTCACCCCTCCACTTT
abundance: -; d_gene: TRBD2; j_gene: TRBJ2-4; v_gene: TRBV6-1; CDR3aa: CASSRDSGRRNIQYF; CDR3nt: TGTGCCAGCAGCCGCGATAGCGGGAGGAGAAACATTCAGTACTTC
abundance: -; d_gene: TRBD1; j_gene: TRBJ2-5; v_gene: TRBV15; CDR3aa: CATSSETGTGVETQYF; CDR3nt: TGTGCCACCAGCAGTGAAACCGGGACAGGGGTAGAGACCCAGTACTTC
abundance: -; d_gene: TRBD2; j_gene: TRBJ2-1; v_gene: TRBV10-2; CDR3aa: CATKLAGGPSTGNEQFF; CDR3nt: TGCGCCACCAAACTAGCGGGAGGGCCCTCAACCGGCAATGAGCAGTTCTTC
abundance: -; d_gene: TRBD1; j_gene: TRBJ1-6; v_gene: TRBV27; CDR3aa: CASTPGGVYNSPLHF; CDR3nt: TGTGCCAGCACCCCAGGGGGCGTTTATAATTCACCCCTCCACTTT
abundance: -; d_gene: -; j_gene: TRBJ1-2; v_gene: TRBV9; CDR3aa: CASSVPKRPYGYTF; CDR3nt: TGTGCCAGCAGCGTACCTAAGAGACCTTATGGCTACACCTTC
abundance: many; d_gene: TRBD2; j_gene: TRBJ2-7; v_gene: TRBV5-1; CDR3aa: CASSLALREGLRSAEQYF; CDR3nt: TGCGCCAGCAGCTTGGCCCTGCGGGAGGGATTACGTTCCGCGGAGCAGTACTTC
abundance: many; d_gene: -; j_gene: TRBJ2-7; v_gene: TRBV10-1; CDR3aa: CAKKTSPRIAYEQYF; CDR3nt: TGCGCCAAAAAGACCAGTCCTAGGATAGCCTACGAGCAGTACTTC